This T cell receptor beta chain was retrieved from a study of blood T cell repertoires in COVID-19. Study-wide background: Acute and convalescent COVID-19 samples came from the United States, Italy and Spain. Sources were T cells, B-cell-depleted T cells, or PBMCs; the material itself was cDNA or gDNA.

Source study methods: Amplification of reference gene primers provided the estimated nucleated cell counts. Some clones are missing from TCRdb's copy, which holds only in-frame ones; the method was immunoSEQ multiplex PCR. The V and J calls and clone size come from that table; D and trimming were worked out from the DNA. The repertoire includes 55,000 to 75,000 clones, about 87% of them detected once, and about 7% sits in the top ten. Germline V CDR1 and CDR2: SGHRS, YFSETQ. V gave up 4 bases and J gave up 3 bases, with 10 bases separating them. The CDR3 is 13 amino acids. Sequencing was done on a sample of peripheral blood. This TCR came from a human donor with active COVID-19. The donor label of this sample is uncertain. The V and J genes are TRBV5-1 and TRBJ1-2; D is possibly TRBD1 (5 bases). CDR3 residues: CASSQQGDYGYTF. In DNA form, the CDR3 reads TGCGCCAGCAGCCAGCAGGGCGACTATGGCTACACCTTC.